The clone carrying this T cell receptor (beta chain) was detected a few times. Its antigen is unidentified. The record originates from a study of shared clonotypes between healthy human individuals. Study-wide findings and caveats: Naive subsets typically showed greater estimated richness than memory subsets.

Per germline, CDR1 SEHNR and CDR2 FQNEAQ (reference sequence). V gave up 4 bases and J gave up 1 base; unmatched junction bases: 3. CDR3 length equals 15 residues. Sorted subsets were amplified in replicate PCRs using approximately 0.2 ug DNA, about 30,000 T cell genomes. TCRdb's table, derived via immunoSEQ multiplex PCR, lists solely in-frame clones and lacks some. The sample has around 720,000 clones, 73% seen once. A split of CD4+ cells into CD45RA+ naive and CD45RA-negative memory subsets was performed. This sequence joins TRBV7-9 and TRBJ2-7; 11 bases are a match to TRBD2. The sample comprised memory CD4+ T cells sorted from blood. Specified subset: CD45RA-negative fraction. This receptor was identified in a woman aged 25 to 45 in good health. CDR3 sequence reads: CASSSIAGGSYEQYF. CDR3 sequence (DNA): TGTGCCAGCAGCTCGATAGCGGGAGGGTCCTACGAGCAGTACTTC.